Listed below are T cell receptor beta chains from one sample, sequenced in a study of shared T cell receptors in the human thymus. Assay used: immunoSEQ multiplex PCR; TCRdb lists only in-frame clones, some missing. The sample yields hundreds of thousands of clones, 88% seen once. A further study also used this sample, focusing on human thymus T cells.

The sample taken for sequencing was thymocytes. These TCRs come from a boy less than two years old with a congenital heart defect. Both conserved end residues are part of each CDR3. D genes are given only for firm matches. Clone size appears in some rows only: once, few, many, or a class for an expanded clone.

v_gene: TRBV11-2
abundance: once
d_gene: TRBD1
j_gene: TRBJ1-2
CDR3aa: CASSSPGQGYGYTF
CDR3nt: TGTGCCAGCAGCTCACCGGGACAGGGGTATGGCTACACCTTC

v_gene: TRBV16
abundance: -
d_gene: -
j_gene: TRBJ1-4
CDR3aa: CASSQSGGQKGEKLFF
CDR3nt: TGTGCCAGCAGCCAATCAGGAGGGCAGAAGGGGGAAAAACTGTTTTTT

v_gene: TRBV7-9
abundance: -
d_gene: TRBD2
j_gene: TRBJ2-5
CDR3aa: CASSLAFLRLAEYQETQYF
CDR3nt: TGTGCCAGCAGCTTAGCCTTCCTCCGACTAGCGGAGTACCAAGAGACCCAGTACTTC

v_gene: TRBV4-2
abundance: -
d_gene: TRBD2
j_gene: TRBJ2-7
CDR3aa: CASSQDGTSGRPLIQLYEQYF
CDR3nt: TGTGCCAGCAGCCAAGATGGGACTAGCGGGCGACCCCTGATACAACTCTACGAGCAGTACTTC

v_gene: TRBV4-3
abundance: -
d_gene: -
j_gene: TRBJ2-5
CDR3aa: CASSQEFDKRARQETQYF
CDR3nt: TGCGCCAGCAGCCAAGAATTTGACAAGCGGGCTAGGCAAGAGACCCAGTACTTC

v_gene: TRBV6-6
abundance: -
d_gene: -
j_gene: TRBJ2-1
CDR3aa: CASSYSRQRASNEQFF
CDR3nt: TGTGCCAGCAGTTACTCGAGGCAGAGAGCCTCCAATGAGCAGTTCTTC

v_gene: TRBV5-1
abundance: -
d_gene: TRBD2
j_gene: TRBJ2-1
CDR3aa: CASPRGGDGNEQFF
CDR3nt: TGCGCCAGCCCCCGGGGGGGGGACGGCAATGAGCAGTTCTTC

v_gene: TRBV19
abundance: -
d_gene: -
j_gene: TRBJ1-2
CDR3aa: CASSSRDINYGYTF
CDR3nt: TGTGCCAGTAGTTCCCGGGACATCAACTATGGCTACACCTTC

v_gene: TRBV4-2
abundance: -
d_gene: TRBD2
j_gene: TRBJ2-7
CDR3aa: CASSQEGAGTSGRRSYEQYF
CDR3nt: TGTGCCAGCAGCCAAGAGGGCGCCGGGACTAGCGGACGTAGGTCCTACGAGCAGTACTTC

v_gene: TRBV4-1
abundance: -
d_gene: -
j_gene: TRBJ2-7
CDR3aa: CASSQDGSRLSYEQYF
CDR3nt: TGCGCCAGCAGCCAAGACGGGTCGAGGCTCTCCTACGAGCAGTACTTC

v_gene: TRBV4-1
abundance: -
d_gene: -
j_gene: TRBJ1-4
CDR3aa: CASSQQGQRHEKLFF
CDR3nt: TGCGCCAGCAGCCAACAAGGACAAAGGCATGAAAAACTGTTTTTT

v_gene: TRBV30
abundance: -
d_gene: TRBD2
j_gene: TRBJ2-3
CDR3aa: CAWSVIGGRALMADTQYF
CDR3nt: TGTGCCTGGAGTGTAATAGGTGGGAGGGCCCTCATGGCAGATACGCAGTATTTT

v_gene: TRBV5-1
abundance: -
d_gene: TRBD1
j_gene: TRBJ1-4
CDR3aa: CASSDRTGEQEKLFF
CDR3nt: TGCGCCAGCAGCGACAGGACAGGGGAGCAGGAAAAACTGTTTTTT

v_gene: TRBV27
abundance: -
d_gene: TRBD2
j_gene: TRBJ2-7
CDR3aa: CASSPVPRSGTSGRETYEQYF
CDR3nt: TGTGCCAGCAGCCCCGTACCTCGATCCGGGACTAGCGGGAGAGAAACCTACGAGCAGTACTTC

v_gene: TRBV28
abundance: -
d_gene: -
j_gene: TRBJ2-7
CDR3aa: CASSLDLRLYEQYF
CDR3nt: TGTGCCAGCAGTCTCGACCTGAGACTCTACGAGCAGTACTTC

v_gene: TRBV5-4
abundance: -
d_gene: -
j_gene: TRBJ2-7
CDR3aa: CASSLVLDSGGYYEQYF
CDR3nt: TGTGCCAGCAGCTTGGTCTTGGACTCCGGAGGGTACTACGAGCAGTACTTC

v_gene: TRBV27
abundance: -
d_gene: TRBD1
j_gene: TRBJ2-3
CDR3aa: CASIGARTGDGTDTQYF
CDR3nt: TGTGCCAGCATTGGAGCGCGAACAGGGGACGGCACAGATACGCAGTATTTT

v_gene: TRBV5-6
abundance: -
d_gene: TRBD1
j_gene: TRBJ1-2
CDR3aa: CASSLCRQGNYGYTF
CDR3nt: TGTGCCAGCAGCTTGTGTCGACAGGGGAACTATGGCTACACCTTC

v_gene: TRBV11-2
abundance: -
d_gene: -
j_gene: TRBJ2-7
CDR3aa: CASSLEWAPFREQYF
CDR3nt: TGTGCCAGCAGCTTAGAGTGGGCCCCTTTCAGAGAGCAGTACTTC

v_gene: TRBV11-2
abundance: -
d_gene: TRBD2
j_gene: TRBJ2-2
CDR3aa: CASSPGTSGLANTGELFF
CDR3nt: TGTGCCAGCAGCCCGGGGACTAGCGGACTCGCGAACACCGGGGAGCTGTTTTTT

v_gene: TRBV27
abundance: once
d_gene: TRBD1
j_gene: TRBJ2-6
CDR3aa: CASSLNGNAGTADSGANVLTF
CDR3nt: TGTGCCAGCAGTTTAAACGGGAACGCCGGGACAGCCGACTCTGGGGCCAACGTCCTGACTTTC

v_gene: TRBV30
abundance: -
d_gene: TRBD2
j_gene: TRBJ2-5
CDR3aa: CAWRTRTSGPHPQETQYF
CDR3nt: TGTGCCTGGAGGACACGGACTAGCGGGCCCCATCCTCAAGAGACCCAGTACTTC

v_gene: TRBV19
abundance: few
d_gene: -
j_gene: TRBJ2-1
CDR3aa: CASSMPSDLNNEQFF
CDR3nt: TGTGCCAGTAGTATGCCTAGCGACTTGAATAATGAGCAGTTCTTC

v_gene: TRBV18
abundance: -
d_gene: -
j_gene: TRBJ1-1
CDR3aa: CASSPGARHF
CDR3nt: TGTGCCAGCTCACCGGGGGCCCGGCACTTT

v_gene: TRBV2
abundance: few
d_gene: -
j_gene: TRBJ2-1
CDR3aa: CAGTPQVESSYNEQFF
CDR3nt: TGTGCCGGCACGCCCCAAGTCGAGAGCTCCTACAATGAGCAGTTCTTC

v_gene: TRBV4-3
abundance: -
d_gene: -
j_gene: TRBJ2-3
CDR3aa: CASSQGLGSSTDTQYF
CDR3nt: TGCGCCAGCAGCCAAGGACTCGGATCATCCACAGATACGCAGTATTTT

v_gene: TRBV5-5
abundance: once
d_gene: -
j_gene: TRBJ1-5
CDR3aa: CASSTWPGPHQPQHF
CDR3nt: TGTGCCAGCAGCACGTGGCCTGGTCCCCATCAGCCCCAGCATTTT

v_gene: TRBV7-2
abundance: -
d_gene: -
j_gene: TRBJ2-1
CDR3aa: CASSLGAGLINEQFF
CDR3nt: TGTGCCAGCAGCTTAGGCGCGGGCCTAATAAATGAGCAGTTCTTC

v_gene: TRBV27
abundance: -
d_gene: -
j_gene: TRBJ2-1
CDR3aa: CASSLRGANNEQFF
CDR3nt: TGTGCCAGCAGTTTACGGGGGGCGAACAATGAGCAGTTCTTC

v_gene: TRBV29-1
abundance: -
d_gene: TRBD1
j_gene: TRBJ2-3
CDR3aa: CSVDDDRGGTDTQYF
CDR3nt: TGCAGCGTCGATGATGACAGGGGTGGTACAGATACGCAGTATTTT

v_gene: TRBV25-1
abundance: -
d_gene: -
j_gene: TRBJ1-1
CDR3aa: CASSPFGPYEAFF
CDR3nt: TGTGCCAGCAGCCCTTTTGGGCCTTATGAAGCTTTCTTT

v_gene: TRBV7-9
abundance: -
d_gene: TRBD2
j_gene: TRBJ2-3
CDR3aa: CATFLAGSTDTQYF
CDR3nt: TGTGCCACCTTTTTAGCGGGGAGCACAGATACGCAGTATTTT